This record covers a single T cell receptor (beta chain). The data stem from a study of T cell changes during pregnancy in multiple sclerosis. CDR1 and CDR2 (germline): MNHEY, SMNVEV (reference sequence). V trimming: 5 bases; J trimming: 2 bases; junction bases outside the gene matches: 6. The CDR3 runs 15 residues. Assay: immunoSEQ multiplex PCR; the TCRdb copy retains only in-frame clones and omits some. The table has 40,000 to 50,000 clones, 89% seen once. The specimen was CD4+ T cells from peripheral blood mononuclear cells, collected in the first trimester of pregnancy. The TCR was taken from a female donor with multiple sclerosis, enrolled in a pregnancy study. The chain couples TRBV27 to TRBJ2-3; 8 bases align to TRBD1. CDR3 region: CASSPRDRFTDTQYF. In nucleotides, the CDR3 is TGTGCCAGCAGTCCCCGGGACAGGTTCACAGATACGCAGTATTTT.